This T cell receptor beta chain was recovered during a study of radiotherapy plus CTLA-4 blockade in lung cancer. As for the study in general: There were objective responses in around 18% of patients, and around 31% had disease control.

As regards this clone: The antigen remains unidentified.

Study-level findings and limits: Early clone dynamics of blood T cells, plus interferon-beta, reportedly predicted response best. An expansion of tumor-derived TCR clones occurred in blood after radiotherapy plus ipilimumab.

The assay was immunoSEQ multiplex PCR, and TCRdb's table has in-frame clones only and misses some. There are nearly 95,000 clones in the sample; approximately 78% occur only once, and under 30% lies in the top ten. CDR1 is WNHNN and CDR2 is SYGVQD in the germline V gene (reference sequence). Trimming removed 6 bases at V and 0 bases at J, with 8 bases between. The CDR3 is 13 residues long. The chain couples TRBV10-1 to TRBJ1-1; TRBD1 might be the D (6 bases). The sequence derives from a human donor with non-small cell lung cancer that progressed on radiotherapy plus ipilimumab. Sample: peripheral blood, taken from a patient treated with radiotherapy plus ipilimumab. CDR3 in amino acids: CASSRTVNTEAFF. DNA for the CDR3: TGCGCCAGCAGCCGGACAGTGAACACTGAAGCTTTCTTT.